The 18 T cell receptor beta chains below come from one sample, sequenced in a study of molecular identifiers for immune sequencing clone quantification. A single record per CDR3 protein comes from TCRdb applying MiXCR to the PCR reads. The repertoire includes 88,000 or so distinct CDR3 sequences, approximately 22% of them detected once, and around 1.1% sits in the top ten. Sequencing used naive CD8+ T cells from blood, with Jurkat cell RNA spiked in. The subset was: FACS-sorted CD8+CD4-CCR7+CD45RA+ naive T cells. These receptors were obtained from a human donor in good health. Some libraries in this study had Jurkat cell RNA spiked in.

For this clonotype: A read error is possible here, since a much larger clone lies one base away. The genes are TRBV6-5 and TRBJ2-4; D may be TRBD2 (6 bases). CDR1 is MNHEY, CDR2 SVGAGI, per germline. This CDR3 region has 16 residues. This chain's CDR3 is CASSYGASAHKNVQYF. DNA for the CDR3: TGTGCCAGCAGTTACGGGGCTAGCGCTCACAAAAACGTTCAGTACTTC.

In this sample, this clonotype turned up once. This chain connects TRBV27 to TRBJ2-2; D gene uncertain. This CDR3 comprises 15 residues. Trimming removed 5 bases at V and 6 bases at J, with 16 bases between. Germline V gene data show CDR1 as MNHEY and CDR2 as SMNVEV (reference sequence). CDR3 DNA sequence: TGTGCCAGCAGTCTTCTCCTCGGCCCGGCCGGGGAGCTGTTTTTT. Translating gives CASSLLLGPAGELFF.

A note on this clonotype: A much more abundant neighbour one base away suggests this may be a read error. This sequence joins TRBV10-3 and TRBJ1-1; a possible D gene is TRBD1 (5 bases). Germline V gene data show CDR1 as ENHRY and CDR2 as SYGVKD. This CDR3 contains 12 residues. The CDR3 coding sequence is TGTGCCGTCAGTGGGGGGGATACTGAAGCTTTCTTT. It encodes CAVSGGDTEAFF.

This clonotype was seen at least ten times. The chain combines TRBV4-1 with TRBJ2-7, with a weak D call TRBD2 (7 bases). With 5 bases removed from V and 2 bases from J, the gap between germline ends came to 16 bases. The CDR3 loop spans 15 amino acids. In germline, CDR1 is MGHRA, CDR2 YSYEKL. CDR3 in DNA: TGCGCCAGCAGCATATCGGGGGGCTTGGCCTACGAGCAGTACTTC. The encoded protein is CASSISGGLAYEQYF.

This clonotype was counted a few times. The chain recombines TRBV9 with TRBJ1-2; TRBD1 is a possible D gene (6 bases). The germline V gene encodes CDR1 SGDLS and CDR2 YYNGEE. The CDR3 loop spans 14 amino acids. The V and J ends lost 4 bases and 6 bases respectively, with 16 bases between them. The CDR3 coding sequence is TGTGCCAGCAGCCGGGGGGCAGGGGATAATGGCTACACCTTC. Residues: CASSRGAGDNGYTF. The full variable domain, in which reference TRBV9 and TRBJ1-2 provide the parts outside the CDR3, is DSGVTQTPKHLITATGQRVTLRCSPRSGDLSVYWYQQSLDQGLQFLIQYYNGEERAKGNILERFSAQQFPDLHSELNLSSLELGDSALYFCASSRGAGDNGYTFGSGTRLTVV.

J is TRBJ2-1 and V is TRBV29-1, with 10 bases lining up with TRBD2. Trimming at V came to 1 base and at J to 5 bases, leaving 8 bases not matched to a gene. The CDR3 extends over 16 amino acids. In germline, CDR1 is SQVTM, CDR2 ANQGSEA. CDR3 in amino acids: CSVEAWLAGVNNEQFF. The CDR3 region has the DNA TGCAGCGTTGAAGCGTGGCTAGCGGGAGTAAACAATGAGCAGTTCTTC.

This chain joins TRBV7-3 and TRBJ2-1; the match to TRBD2 covers 12 bases. Germline assignment: CDR1 SGHTA and CDR2 FQGTGA. CDR3 length equals 16 residues. The junction had 5 bases not matched to a gene; V was cut back by 0 bases and J by 8 bases. CDR3 DNA: TGTGCCAGCAGCTTAACGCTAGCGGGAGGGGAGGATGAGCAGTTCTTC. Encoded protein: CASSLTLAGGEDEQFF.

This clonotype has more than one count but fewer than ten. The chain couples TRBV12-3 or TRBV12-4 to TRBJ2-6, with no clear D. V gave up 5 bases and J gave up 0 bases, with 11 bases separating them. This CDR3 has 16 residues. The CDR3 loop reads CASSAVWGSGANVLTF. The CDR3 DNA reads TGTGCCAGCAGTGCCGTGTGGGGCTCTGGGGCCAACGTCCTGACTTTC.

This clonotype was seen at least ten times. The chain recombines TRBV7-6 with TRBJ2-3; 7 nucleotides match TRBD2. V lost 5 bases and J lost 3; bases outside the gene matches: 11. This CDR3 is 16 amino acids long. The germline CDR1 and CDR2 sequences are SGHVS and FNYEAQ. DNA for the CDR3: TGTGCCAGCAGCCCCTCCCGGCTAGCGGTAACAGATACGCAGTATTTT. As protein: CASSPSRLAVTDTQYF.

On this clonotype itself: This may come from a read error, since a much larger clone is one base off. The rearrangement joins TRBV7-9 to TRBJ1-2; D is possibly TRBD1 (6 bases). The V and J ends lost 6 bases and 7 bases respectively, with 15 bases between them. This CDR3 is built from 13 residues. Germline values: CDR1 SEHNR, CDR2 FQNEAQ (reference sequence). This chain's CDR3 is CASSRGDTAGYTF. CDR3 bases: TGTGCCAGCAGTCGCGGGGACACGGCTGGCTACACCTTC.

This chain uses TRBV27 with TRBJ2-2; D remains unclear. The germline V gene encodes CDR1 MNHEY and CDR2 SMNVEV (reference sequence). The CDR3 has 12 amino acids. Trimming removed 3 bases from V and 8 bases from J, with 7 bases in between. CDR3 bases: TGTGCCAGCAGTTTTGTATCTGGGGAGCTGTTTTTT. Protein sequence: CASSFVSGELFF.

Ten or more counts support this clonotype. The chain combines TRBV27 with TRBJ2-2; possible D gene TRBD1, 5 bases. Per germline, CDR1 MNHEY and CDR2 SMNVEV (reference sequence). V dropped 1 base and J dropped 4 bases, with 10 bases sitting between them. The CDR3 covers 15 residues. The CDR3 protein is CASSLLQERTGELFF. CDR3 DNA sequence: TGTGCCAGCAGTTTATTACAGGAACGCACCGGGGAGCTGTTTTTT.

To note about this clonotype: Possible read error: a much larger clone is one base away. This chain connects TRBV5-3 to TRBJ1-6; weak D call: TRBD1 (5 bases). TRBV5-3 is known as an ORF, though its function is uncertain. Trimming stripped 10 bases from V and 8 bases from J, with 22 bases between. CDR3 length: 15 residues. CDR3 sequence: CACSPIKTDYSPLHF. In DNA form, the CDR3 reads TGTGCCTGCAGCCCGATAAAGACAGATTATTCACCCCTCCACTTT.

This clonotype was found many times. The genes are TRBV7-6 and TRBJ1-4, with D perhaps matching TRBD1 (6 bases). The germline V and J ends were trimmed by 1 base and 3 bases, with 24 bases remaining between them. Germline CDR1 SGHVS, CDR2 FNYEAQ. The CDR3 contains 20 residues. The CDR3 sequence is CASSLDPATGIGGANEKLFF. The CDR3 nucleotides read TGTGCCAGCAGCTTAGACCCCGCAACAGGGATCGGTGGTGCTAATGAAAAACTGTTTTTT.

Many counts were recorded for this clonotype. This sequence joins TRBV4-3 and TRBJ2-7; D unresolved. Trimming stripped 4 bases from V and 0 bases from J, with 7 bases between. Germline V gene lookup returns CDR1 LGHNA and CDR2 YSLEER. CDR3 length: 13 residues. This CDR3 reads CASSPGPSYEQYF. The CDR3 coding sequence is TGCGCCAGCAGCCCCGGACCCTCCTACGAGCAGTACTTC.

At least ten counts were recorded for this clonotype. The V call is TRBV6-1, the J call TRBJ1-4; D is unclear. Between the trimmed V and J ends, which lost 6 bases and 2 bases, there was a span of 13 bases. Per germline, CDR1 MNHNS and CDR2 SASEGT. The CDR3 length is 15 residues. This chain's CDR3 is CASREGEVTNEKLFF. DNA for the CDR3: TGTGCCAGCAGAGAGGGCGAAGTTACTAATGAAAAACTGTTTTTT.

In its sample, this clonotype was seen many times. This chain connects TRBV4-3 to TRBJ2-3; 13 bases are a match to TRBD2. Germline CDR1 LGHNA, CDR2 YSLEER. V dropped 3 bases and J dropped 1; count of bases not matched to a gene: 1. The CDR3 runs 16 residues. The DNA for the CDR3 is TGCGCCAGCAGCCAGGGACTAGCGGGGCGCACAGATACGCAGTATTTT. Amino acids: CASSQGLAGRTDTQYF.

This clonotype was picked up many times. The gene calls are TRBV20-1 and TRBJ2-3; D may be TRBD1 (5 bases). CDR1 DFQATT and CDR2 SNEGSKA come from the germline V gene (reference sequence). Trimming shortened V by 0 bases and J by 6 bases, and 16 bases separated the two germline ends. This CDR3 region has 15 residues. Here the CDR3 DNA reads TGCAGTGCTAGAGATGAGGACACTTACACCGATACGCAGTATTTT. Translation: CSARDEDTYTDTQYF.